This TCR beta chain comes out of a study of glioma-infiltrating T cells. Notes on the study in general: Above-expected tissue-blood divergence occurred in all gliomas, most in low-grade ones. Very few CDR3 sequences were shared between tissue and blood.

TCR alpha and beta CDR3 regions were amplified from RNA using iRepertoire nested multiplex PCR. MiXCR was run by TCRdb on the multiplex PCR reads, yielding one entry per CDR3 protein. The sample has 85,000 to 110,000 distinct CDR3 sequences, around 30% seen once; the top ten hold 40% to 45%. The germline V gene encodes CDR1 DFQATT and CDR2 SNEGSKA (reference sequence). CDR3 length: 14 residues. V dropped 4 bases and J dropped 0 bases, with 12 bases sitting between them. This clonotype occurred many times. Its antigen is currently unknown. The chain employs TRBV20-1 and TRBJ1-2, with TRBD1 as a possible D gene (5 bases). Sequencing input: glioma tissue, nonneoplastic brain tissue, or PBMCs (not recorded which). This clonotype originated in a human donor with low-grade glioma or glioblastoma, undergoing nonglioma brain surgery, or in good health (not recorded which). CDR3 nucleotides: TGCAGTGCTATCCGGGACCAAGCTAACTATGGCTACACCTTC. It specifies CSAIRDQANYGYTF.